The entry below describes one T cell receptor (beta chain). V lost 1 base and J lost 7, with 11 bases in between. The germline CDR1 and CDR2 sequences are LGHDT and YNNKEL (reference sequence). The CDR3 runs to 14 residues. The table came from immunoSEQ multiplex PCR; TCRdb's copy has only in-frame clones and leaves some out. The top ten clones hold about 9.3% of a sample with fewer than 100,000 clones, 80% of them seen once. This record belongs to a study of blood T cell repertoires in COVID-19. This TCR was recovered from a woman in her seventies with acute or convalescent COVID-19. Sample: peripheral blood. V is TRBV3-1 (or the pseudogene TRBV3-2) and J is TRBJ1-3; a weak D match, TRBD1 (5 bases). DNA of the CDR3: TGTGCCAGCAGCCAAGTCGGCAGGGTGAACACCATATATTTT. Its protein product is CASSQVGRVNTIYF.